A single sample gave rise to the 23 T cell receptor beta chains below, sequenced in a study of cytomegalovirus exposure and HLA in healthy donors. In the PCR, 60 Vbeta and 13 Jbeta primers were used. Using immunoSEQ multiplex PCR, the repertoire was profiled, and TCRdb retains in-frame clones only, with some absent. Of roughly 200,000 clones listed, about 90% are singletons. Sample: PBMCs. The receptors here all came from a boy between 2 and 10 years old in good health and CMV-seronegative.

The J gene is TRBJ2-1, the V gene TRBV28; 8 bases align to TRBD2. The CDR3 sequence is 15 residues long. Germline V gives CDR1 MDHEN, CDR2 SYDVKM. Trimming removed 5 bases from V and 1 base from J; junction bases left unmatched: 4. For the CDR3, the DNA is TGTGCCAGCAGTACCTTAGCGGGGTCCTACAATGAGCAGTTCTTC. Residues: CASSTLAGSYNEQFF.

The chain joins TRBV7-2 to TRBJ2-7, with TRBD1 matching over 7 bases. Unmatched junction bases numbered 3, after V lost 2 bases and J lost 5 bases. CDR3 length: 13 residues. Germline V lookup: CDR1 SGHTA, CDR2 FQGNSA. The CDR3 here is CASSLLTGNEQYF. In DNA form, the CDR3 reads TGTGCCAGCAGCTTATTGACAGGGAACGAGCAGTACTTC.

The rearrangement joins TRBV9 to TRBJ1-1; D is undetermined. The CDR3 sequence is 14 residues long. Germline V gene lookup returns CDR1 SGDLS and CDR2 YYNGEE. V lost 0 bases and J lost 5, with 11 bases in between. CDR3 DNA sequence: TGTGCCAGCAGCGTAGTCGAGGGAAGGACTGAAGCTTTCTTT. Its protein product is CASSVVEGRTEAFF.

The genes are TRBV6-4 and TRBJ1-6; D call uncertain. The CDR3 loop spans 13 amino acids. Germline V gene data show CDR1 as MRHNA and CDR2 as SNTAGT. Trimming removed 0 bases from V and 12 bases from J, with 9 bases in between. CDR3 coding DNA: TGTGCCAGCAGTGACTCCGGGATGGGACCCCTCCACTTT. Its translation is CASSDSGMGPLHF.

V gene TRBV13 combines with J gene TRBJ2-5; weak D call: TRBD1 (6 bases). The V gene lost 5 bases and the J gene lost 2 bases, with 12 bases spanning the gap. This CDR3 is 14 amino acids long. Germline V gene data show CDR1 as PRHDT and CDR2 as FYEKMQ (reference sequence). CDR3 sequence: CASSNRGSQETQYF. DNA of the CDR3: TGTGCCAGCAGCAATAGGGGGTCTCAAGAGACCCAGTACTTC.

The chain combines TRBV6-1 with TRBJ1-5; maybe TRBD1 (5 bases). V lost 10 bases and J lost 3, with 10 bases in between. The CDR3 totals 12 residues. Germline-derived CDR1 and CDR2 are MNHNS and SASEGT. DNA of the CDR3: TGTGCCATATGGGGCTCCAATCAGCCCCAGCATTTT. Protein product: CAIWGSNQPQHF.

The J gene is TRBJ2-3, the V gene TRBV28; no definite D call. The CDR3 runs to 14 residues. Germline-derived CDR1 and CDR2 are MDHEN and SYDVKM. The V gene lost 6 bases and the J gene lost 4 bases, with 14 bases spanning the gap. The CDR3 DNA is TGTGCCAGCAGCCAAACTCGGAGCTCAGATACGCAGTATTTT. It codes for CASSQTRSSDTQYF.

The chain has TRBV5-1 and TRBJ2-2; tentatively, D is TRBD1 (6 bases). Per germline, CDR1 SGHRS and CDR2 YFSETQ. CDR3 size: 16 residues. Trimming left V 2 bases short and J 3 bases short, with 14 bases between. Here the CDR3 DNA reads TGCGCCAGCAGCTTACGGACAGTAACGGACACCGGGGAGCTGTTTTTT. It is translated as CASSLRTVTDTGELFF.

This clone was counted once. The V and J genes are TRBV28 and TRBJ2-1, with 13 bases matching TRBD2. Germline values: CDR1 MDHEN, CDR2 SYDVKM. The V segment lost 5 bases and the J segment 10 bases; nucleotides outside the gene matches: 8. The CDR3 covers 15 residues. The chain's CDR3 is CASSPRGLAGREQFF. The CDR3 nucleotides read TGTGCCAGCAGTCCCCGGGGACTAGCGGGGAGGGAGCAGTTCTTC.

This chain uses TRBV25-1 with TRBJ1-1, with D perhaps matching TRBD1 (5 bases). The CDR3 has 12 amino acids. Trimming took off 8 bases at V and 2 bases at J, with 9 bases between the two ends. Looked up from germline, CDR1 is MGHDK and CDR2 is SYGVNS. In DNA, the CDR3 is TGTGCCAGCGAACAGGAAAACACTGAAGCTTTCTTT. It encodes CASEQENTEAFF.

The rearrangement joins TRBV27 to TRBJ1-4; 11 bases are shared with TRBD1. Trimming took 5 bases from V and 13 from J; bases not matched to a gene: 15. The CDR3 spans 16 residues. Germline loops: CDR1 MNHEY, CDR2 SMNVEV (reference sequence). CDR3 sequence (DNA): TGTGCCAGCAGTCAGTGGACAGGGGGCGCCCATGAAGGACTGTTTTTT. It translates to CASSQWTGGAHEGLFF.

V usage is TRBV6-5 and J usage is TRBJ2-5; possible D gene TRBD2, 6 bases. This CDR3 has 13 residues. The germline V gene has CDR1 MNHEY and CDR2 SVGAGI. The V end lost 6 bases, the J end lost 5 bases, and 13 bases lay between the germline ends. CDR3 in amino acids: CASSSSSGETQYF. The CDR3 bases are TGTGCCAGCAGCAGTTCGAGCGGGGAGACCCAGTACTTC.

The chain links TRBV9 to TRBJ2-7; 7 nucleotides align to TRBD1. This CDR3 is 14 amino acids long. Germline V CDR1 and CDR2: SGDLS, YYNGEE. The V and J ends lost 3 bases and 2 bases, in that order; junction bases with no gene match: 5. CDR3 region: CASSAPTGTYEQYF. The CDR3 DNA follows: TGTGCCAGCAGCGCCCCGACAGGGACCTACGAGCAGTACTTC.

V and J are TRBV7-9 and TRBJ2-3; D may be TRBD1 (5 bases). The germline V gene encodes CDR1 SEHNR and CDR2 FQNEAQ (reference sequence). CDR3 size: 14 residues. V lost 6 bases, J lost 1 base, and 11 bases lay in between. CDR3 sequence: CASRKGVGTDTQYF. In DNA form, the CDR3 reads TGTGCCAGCAGAAAAGGGGTCGGCACAGATACGCAGTATTTT.

The rearrangement uses TRBV5-1 and TRBJ1-6; D remains unclear. CDR1 SGHRS and CDR2 YFSETQ come from the germline V gene. The CDR3 consists of 14 residues. V lost 0 bases and J 8 bases, leaving 9 bases between the germline ends. The DNA of the CDR3 is TGCGCCAGCAGCTTGGACGGGTCTGATTCACCCCTCCACTTT. It yields the protein CASSLDGSDSPLHF.

V and J are TRBV5-1 and TRBJ2-5, with D possibly TRBD2 on 5 matching bases. The germline gives CDR1 SGHRS, CDR2 YFSETQ. V was pared by 0 bases and J by 7 bases, with 16 bases between. The CDR3 runs to 15 residues. For the CDR3, the DNA is TGCGCCAGCAGCTTGGCGATTATCGGGGTAGCGACCCAGTACTTC. The encoded protein is CASSLAIIGVATQYF. Full variable domain (rest looked up from reference TRBV5-1 and TRBJ2-5): KAGVTQTPRYLIKTRGQQVTLSCSPISGHRSVSWYQQTPGQGLQFLFEYFSETQRNKGNFPGRFSGRQFSNSRSEMNVSTLELGDSALYLCASSLAIIGVATQYFGPGTRLLVL.

This rearrangement joins TRBV30 to TRBJ2-1; 8 bases are a match to TRBD1. The CDR3 contains 11 residues. V shed 3 bases and J 10 bases; nucleotides not matched to a gene: 2. Germline V gene lookup returns CDR1 GTSNPN and CDR2 SVGIG (reference sequence). CDR3 coding DNA: TGTGCCTGGAGAGGGACAGGAGAGCAGTTCTTC. Protein: CAWRGTGEQFF. Full variable domain (rest looked up from reference TRBV30 and TRBJ2-1): SQTIHQWPATLVQPVGSPLSLECTVEGTSNPNLYWYRQAAGRGLQLLFYSVGIGQISSEVPQNLSASRPQDRQFILSSKKLLLSDSGFYLCAWRGTGEQFFGPGTRLTVL.

The CDR3 DNA follows: TGTGCCAGCAGCCGAGGACAGGGTTTGAATAATTCACCCCTCCACTTT. Translation gives CASSRGQGLNNSPLHF. The V and J genes are TRBV6-6 and TRBJ1-6; 8 positions agree with TRBD1. This CDR3 spans 16 amino acids. V was clipped by 6 bases and J by 5 bases; unmatched bases: 9. Germline V gene sequence: CDR1 MNHNY, CDR2 SVGAGI (reference sequence).

The chain has TRBV10-3 and TRBJ1-1; the match to TRBD1 covers 10 bases. The junction had 10 bases not matched to a gene; V was cut back by 4 bases and J by 5 bases. The CDR3 spans 16 residues. The germline CDR1 and CDR2 sequences are ENHRY and SYGVKD. CDR3: CAISGGQGLLGTEAFF. The CDR3 DNA follows: TGTGCCATCAGTGGGGGACAGGGGCTATTGGGGACTGAAGCTTTCTTT.

The chain couples TRBV5-1 to TRBJ1-1; D call uncertain. Trimming shortened V by 0 bases and J by 0 bases, and 15 bases separated the two germline ends. Looked up from germline, CDR1 is SGHRS and CDR2 is YFSETQ. The CDR3 covers 17 residues. Here the CDR3 reads CASSLAFVGDMNTEAFF. CDR3 bases: TGCGCCAGCAGCTTGGCCTTCGTCGGTGACATGAACACTGAAGCTTTCTTT. Full variable domain (rest looked up from reference TRBV5-1 and TRBJ1-1): KAGVTQTPRYLIKTRGQQVTLSCSPISGHRSVSWYQQTPGQGLQFLFEYFSETQRNKGNFPGRFSGRQFSNSRSEMNVSTLELGDSALYLCASSLAFVGDMNTEAFFGQGTRLTVV.

The table lists this clone with a count of one. V and J are TRBV28 and TRBJ2-7; TRBD2 matches 9 bases. The trim removed 9 bases at V and 3 bases at J, leaving 15 bases unmatched. The CDR3 covers 16 residues. Germline values: CDR1 MDHEN, CDR2 SYDVKM. For the CDR3, the DNA is TGTGCCAGACCCTGGGGACTAGCCCCACTGAACTACGAGCAGTACTTC. This translates into CARPWGLAPLNYEQYF.

This clone has just a few counts. The rearrangement uses TRBV6-1 and TRBJ1-2, with 7 bases identical to TRBD1. CDR3 length equals 15 residues. CDR1 and CDR2 (germline): MNHNS, SASEGT. Germline trimming cut 5 bases from V and 5 bases from J; bases unmatched to any gene: 11. CDR3 sequence: CASSFNRGDPYGYTF. CDR3 coding DNA: TGTGCCAGCAGTTTTAACAGGGGCGACCCTTATGGCTACACCTTC.

The chain is built from TRBV14 and TRBJ1-4; D unresolved. The CDR3 length is 14 residues. V was trimmed by 4 bases and J by 8 bases, leaving 14 bases between them. Germline values: CDR1 SGHDN, CDR2 FVKESK. CDR3 in DNA: TGTGCCAGCAGCCTTACGCCGGGGAGGGAAAAACTGTTTTTT. Translated, it gives CASSLTPGREKLFF.